The rows below give T cell receptor beta chains drawn from one sample of a study of T cell responses to AZD1222 COVID-19 vaccine. This table comes from immunoSEQ multiplex PCR, and its TCRdb copy is limited to in-frame clones, with some not included. The sample consists of some 120,000 clones, approximately 88% of them appearing once. The source material was peripheral blood, sampled on day 0 of AZD1222 vaccination. All receptors derive from an adult in good health. Both conserved end residues are part of each CDR3. A D gene is named only where the DNA matches it firmly. Clone size is stated in some rows and not others, as once, few, many or a class when expanded.

abundance	d_gene	v_gene	j_gene	CDR3aa	CDR3nt
NA	TRBD1	TRBV19	TRBJ2-2	CASSIARGLTGELFF	TGTGCCAGTAGTATTGCCAGGGGGCTCACCGGGGAGCTGTTTTTT
NA	NA	TRBV5-1	TRBJ2-7	CASSLATNPGHPYEQYF	TGCGCCAGCAGCTTGGCCACCAACCCGGGACACCCCTACGAGCAGTACTTC
few	NA	TRBV5-4	TRBJ1-4	CASSREGRSNEKLFF	TGTGCCAGCAGCAGAGAAGGACGCTCTAATGAAAAACTGTTTTTT
NA	TRBD2	TRBV5-1	TRBJ2-1	CASSLGLAGHNEQFF	TGCGCCAGCAGCTTAGGACTAGCGGGACACAATGAGCAGTTCTTC
NA	TRBD1	TRBV7-2	TRBJ1-6	CASSARQGANSPLHF	TGTGCCAGCAGCGCCCGACAGGGGGCCAATTCACCCCTCCACTTT
NA	NA	TRBV9	TRBJ1-2	CASSVAGEGIYGYTF	TGTGCCAGCAGCGTAGCGGGGGAGGGTATTTATGGCTACACCTTC
NA	NA	TRBV19	TRBJ1-4	CASSLPRDQREKLFF	TGTGCCAGTAGCTTGCCCCGGGATCAAAGGGAAAAACTGTTTTTT
NA	NA	TRBV7-8	TRBJ1-2	CASSLGAPNYGYTF	TGTGCCAGCAGCTTGGGGGCCCCTAACTATGGCTACACCTTC
NA	TRBD1	TRBV5-6	TRBJ1-6	CASSSPSGGSPLHF	TGTGCCAGCAGCTCACCCTCAGGGGGTTCACCCCTCCACTTT
NA	TRBD2	TRBV7-2	TRBJ2-5	CASSPRTSGGAETQYF	TGTGCCAGCAGCCCTCGGACTAGCGGGGGGGCTGAGACCCAGTACTTC
NA	TRBD2	TRBV3-1/TRBV3-2	TRBJ2-3	CASSPPPSGLLTDTQYF	TGTGCCAGCAGCCCACCGCCTAGCGGACTACTCACAGATACGCAGTATTTT
NA	TRBD2	TRBV28	TRBJ2-7	CASSLTGLAGDYEQYF	TGTGCCAGCAGTTTAACAGGACTAGCGGGAGACTACGAGCAGTACTTC
NA	NA	TRBV7-9	TRBJ2-1	CASSLAGPDYNEQFF	TGTGCCAGCAGCTTAGCTGGGCCCGACTACAATGAGCAGTTCTTC
few	TRBD1	TRBV15	TRBJ1-6	CATRRKTQGASTNSPLHF	TGTGCCACCAGACGAAAAACTCAGGGGGCAAGTACTAATTCACCCCTCCACTTT
NA	NA	TRBV4-3	TRBJ2-5	CASSQGFGREETQYF	TGCGCCAGCAGCCAGGGATTCGGTAGGGAAGAGACCCAGTACTTC
NA	TRBD1	TRBV27	TRBJ2-7	CASSLDDRGLEQYF	TGTGCCAGCAGTTTAGATGACAGGGGGCTCGAGCAGTACTTC
NA	TRBD1	TRBV28	TRBJ1-2	CASSLSGQAATGAGYTF	TGTGCCAGCAGTTTAAGCGGACAGGCCGCCACGGGAGCAGGCTACACCTTC
NA	NA	TRBV9	TRBJ2-2	CASGPIGELFF	TGTGCCAGCGGGCCTATAGGAGAGCTGTTTTTT
once	NA	TRBV6-6	TRBJ1-1	CASSSRPPEAFF	TGTGCCAGCAGTTCCCGGCCTCCCGAAGCTTTCTTT
NA	TRBD2	TRBV2	TRBJ2-7	CASRRTSGDLYEQYF	TGTGCCAGCAGGCGGACTAGCGGGGACCTTTACGAGCAGTACTTC
NA	TRBD2	TRBV7-6	TRBJ2-3	CASSPLGAGDTDTQYF	TGTGCCAGCAGCCCCCTAGGAGCGGGAGACACAGATACGCAGTATTTT
once	NA	TRBV6-5	TRBJ2-7	CASTSSYEQYF	TGTGCCAGCACCAGTTCCTACGAGCAGTACTTC
NA	NA	TRBV4-1	TRBJ1-4	CASSQDLDSVKKLFF	TGCGCCAGCAGCCAAGATCTGGACTCAGTGAAAAAACTGTTTTTT
few	NA	TRBV6-6	TRBJ1-5	CASSPSDSNQPQHF	TGTGCCAGCAGTCCCAGCGATAGCAATCAGCCCCAGCATTTT
few	TRBD1	TRBV11-3	TRBJ1-4	CASSPGTGKEEKLFF	TGTGCCAGCAGCCCTGGGACAGGGAAGGAAGAAAAACTGTTTTTT
once	NA	TRBV3-1/TRBV3-2	TRBJ1-1	CASSQLLGKGTEAFF	TGTGCCAGCAGCCAACTTCTGGGAAAGGGCACTGAAGCTTTCTTT
NA	NA	TRBV5-3	TRBJ2-5	CARRHWGEETQYF	TGTGCCAGAAGACATTGGGGGGAAGAGACCCAGTACTTC
NA	NA	TRBV7-5	TRBJ2-6	CARIILPPTFARSGANVLTF	TGTGCCAGAATTATACTACCCCCCACCTTCGCTCGCTCTGGGGCCAACGTCCTGACTTTC
NA	NA	TRBV2	TRBJ2-5	CASSLGLQETQYF	TGTGCCAGCAGCCTAGGACTGCAAGAGACCCAGTACTTC
NA	NA	TRBV29-1	TRBJ1-1	CSVEVGPGINIGTEAFF	TGCAGCGTTGAAGTGGGCCCAGGTATCAATATAGGAACTGAAGCTTTCTTT
NA	NA	TRBV19	TRBJ1-6	CASSSPPGGGPPRNSPLHF	TGTGCCAGTAGCTCACCCCCCGGCGGGGGGCCCCCGAGGAATTCACCCCTCCACTTT
NA	NA	TRBV7-9	TRBJ1-5	CASSLSGGLYQPQHF	TGTGCCAGCAGCTTAAGCGGGGGGCTGTATCAGCCCCAGCATTTT
NA	NA	TRBV4-1	TRBJ1-4	CARPRGGQPRGGGKKLFF	TGCGCCAGGCCCAGGGGTGGGCAGCCGAGAGGTGGAGGTAAAAAACTGTTTTTT
NA	TRBD1	TRBV15	TRBJ1-5	CATSKHRGWDQPQHF	TGTGCCACCAGCAAACACAGGGGTTGGGATCAGCCCCAGCATTTT
NA	NA	TRBV12-3/TRBV12-4	TRBJ2-6	CASSLGDQALTF	TGTGCCAGCAGTTTGGGGGACCAGGCCCTGACTTTC
NA	NA	TRBV19	TRBJ2-3	CASSTAGTDTQYF	TGTGCCAGTAGTACTGCAGGGACAGATACGCAGTATTTT
once	TRBD2	TRBV9	TRBJ2-1	CASSGEGGPYNEQFF	TGTGCCAGCAGCGGAGAGGGAGGGCCTTACAATGAGCAGTTCTTC
NA	NA	TRBV5-6	TRBJ2-7	CASSFTGVYEQYF	TGTGCCAGCAGCTTCACGGGCGTATACGAGCAGTACTTC
NA	NA	TRBV2	TRBJ1-6	CASSDTGGGNSPLHF	TGTGCCAGCAGTGACACAGGCGGAGGGAATTCACCCCTCCACTTT
NA	TRBD1	TRBV7-2	TRBJ1-3	CASSDGQGASGNTIYF	TGTGCCAGCAGCGACGGACAGGGGGCCTCTGGAAACACCATATATTTT
NA	NA	TRBV7-8	TRBJ1-5	CASSSGTQSNQPQHF	TGTGCCAGCAGCTCAGGGACCCAAAGCAATCAGCCCCAGCATTTT
NA	TRBD2	TRBV24-1	TRBJ2-4	CAKGTSGSENIQYF	TGTGCCAAAGGGACTAGCGGGAGTGAAAACATTCAGTACTTC